This T cell receptor beta chain is drawn from a study of beta chain features in type 1 diabetes. At the level of the study: Across all samples, about 100 million sorted cells were examined.

The CDR3 is 15 residues long. Trimming at V came to 1 base and at J to 5 bases, leaving 5 bases not matched to a gene. CDR1 MGHRA and CDR2 YSYEKL come from the germline V gene. This clone was seen more than once but under ten times. As yet, its antigen is unknown. Expressed TCRB transcripts were sequenced because the isolated RNA had all been reverse transcribed beforehand. The data were produced by immunoSEQ multiplex PCR, yet TCRdb's version contains in-frame clones alone and is incomplete. Here the sample spans 130,000 to 150,000 clones, about 13% being singletons. Study results and limitations: All four CD4+ subsets from Type 1 diabetes patients carried moderately but significantly shorter TCRB CDR3s. Any role of HLA type in TCRB rearrangement remained unresolved here. Short templates might get an advantage during PCR, and this would be equal in patients and controls.

Only one heparinised blood draw was taken per donor, and its volume averaged around 100 mL. The receptor was derived from a young man with type 1 diabetes. This chain uses TRBV4-1 with TRBJ1-1, with 9 bases identical to TRBD1. The sequencing input was central memory CD4+ T cells from blood. The CDR3 protein is CASSQGDRALTEAFF. DNA of the CDR3: TGCGCCAGCAGCCAAGGGGACAGGGCGTTGACTGAAGCTTTCTTT.